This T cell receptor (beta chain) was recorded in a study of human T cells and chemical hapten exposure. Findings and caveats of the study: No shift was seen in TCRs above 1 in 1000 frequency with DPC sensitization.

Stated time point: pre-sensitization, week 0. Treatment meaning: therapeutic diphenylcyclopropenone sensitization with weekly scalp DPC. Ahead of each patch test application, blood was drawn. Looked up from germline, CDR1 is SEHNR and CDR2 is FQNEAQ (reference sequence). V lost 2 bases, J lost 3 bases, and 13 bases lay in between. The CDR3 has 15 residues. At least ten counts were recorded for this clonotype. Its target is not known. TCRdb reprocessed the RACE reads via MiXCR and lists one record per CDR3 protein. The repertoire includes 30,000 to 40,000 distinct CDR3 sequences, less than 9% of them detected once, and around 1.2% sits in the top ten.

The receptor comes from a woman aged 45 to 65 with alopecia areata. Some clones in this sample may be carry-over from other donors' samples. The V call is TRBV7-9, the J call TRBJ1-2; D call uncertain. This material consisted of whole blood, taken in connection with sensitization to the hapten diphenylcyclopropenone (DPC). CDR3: CASSLPARTYYGYTF. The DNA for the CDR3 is TGTGCCAGCAGCTTACCCGCCAGGACCTACTATGGCTACACCTTC.